The 28 T cell receptor beta chains presented below share a single source sample, sequenced in a study of CD8+ T cells in alopecia areata. cDNA prepared by RNA extraction and subsequent reverse transcription served as the template for sequencing. Clones were read by immunoSEQ multiplex PCR, and TCRdb kept only the in-frame ones, dropping some. The sample contains approximately 58,000 clones, about 44% of which appear only once. Sequencing was done on a sample of NKG2D-low CD8+ T cells sorted from blood. The source is a human donor with alopecia areata.

This clone was counted a few times. The chain has TRBV7-2 and TRBJ2-7; TRBD1 aligns across 8 bases. The V gene's germline CDR1 is SGHTA and CDR2 FQGNSA. The CDR3 extends over 15 amino acids. V trimming: 5 bases; J trimming: 5 bases; junction bases outside the gene matches: 11. As DNA, the CDR3 is TGTGCCAGCAGCGGAGCGACAGGGGAGAACAACGAGCAGTACTTC. Its protein is CASSGATGENNEQYF.

V usage is TRBV4-1 and J usage is TRBJ2-7, with D possibly being TRBD2 (6 bases). The V end lost 4 bases, the J end lost 9 bases, and 16 bases lay between the germline ends. The CDR3 totals 13 residues. Per the germline V gene, CDR1 is MGHRA and CDR2 is YSYEKL. The CDR3 spells CASSLGGGAVQYF. The CDR3 region has the DNA TGCGCCAGCAGCCTCGGAGGAGGGGCCGTGCAGTACTTC.

The chain couples TRBV29-1 to TRBJ2-7; D remains ambiguous. CDR1 is SQVTM, CDR2 ANQGSEA, per germline. CDR3 length equals 15 residues. V was shortened by 0 bases and J by 0 bases, with 12 bases between the two germline ends. CDR3 residues: CSVEDRNGFSYEQYF. The CDR3 nucleotides are TGCAGCGTTGAAGATCGAAACGGATTCTCCTACGAGCAGTACTTC.

This sequence joins TRBV6-6 and TRBJ1-1; no clear D. From germline, CDR1 is MNHNY and CDR2 SVGAGI (reference sequence). Trimming shortened V by 0 bases and J by 10 bases, and 6 bases separated the two germline ends. CDR3 size: 11 residues. The CDR3 DNA follows: TGTGCCAGCAGTTACTCCCGGGGAGCTTTCTTT. Its translation is CASSYSRGAFF.

The chain has TRBV29-1 and TRBJ1-4; D may be TRBD1 (6 bases). Germline V gene lookup returns CDR1 SQVTM and CDR2 ANQGSEA. Trimming pared 4 bases from V and 2 bases from J, leaving 14 bases between. CDR3 length: 15 residues. The CDR3 region has the DNA TGCAGCGTTGCCAGGGGCAGGTCGACTAATGAAAAACTGTTTTTT. Translated, it gives CSVARGRSTNEKLFF.

In the case of this clone: The conserved phenylalanine or tryptophan normally closing the CDR3 is absent here, so this likely arose from a read error. The V and J genes are TRBV29-1 and TRBJ2-6, with 11 positions matching TRBD2. The CDR3 loop spans 17 amino acids. Unmatched junction bases numbered 4, after V lost 3 bases and J lost 0 bases. Germline V lookup: CDR1 SQVTM, CDR2 ANQGSEA. In DNA form, the CDR3 reads TGCAGCGTTGAGGGACTAGCGGCTAGCTCTGGGGCCAACGTCCTGACTCTC. As protein: CSVEGLAASSGANVLTL.

This clone occurred a few times. V and J are TRBV7-9 and TRBJ1-6; D unresolved. V was clipped by 7 bases and J by 10 bases, with 8 bases between them. The V gene's germline CDR1 is SEHNR and CDR2 FQNEAQ (reference sequence). This CDR3 comprises 11 residues. In nucleotides, the CDR3 is TGTGCCAGCACCGCGGGATCACCCCTCCACTTT. Protein sequence: CASTAGSPLHF.

The rearrangement uses TRBV27 and TRBJ2-3; 8 positions agree with TRBD2. The CDR3 length is 17 residues. V trimming: 3 bases; J trimming: 2 bases; junction bases outside the gene matches: 10. The germline V gene has CDR1 MNHEY and CDR2 SMNVEV (reference sequence). CDR3 in amino acids: CASSFDWASGFTDTQYF. CDR3 nucleotides: TGTGCCAGCAGTTTTGATTGGGCTAGCGGGTTCACAGATACGCAGTATTTT.

This clone was counted between two and nine times. V is TRBV14 and J is TRBJ1-6; D remains unclear. The CDR3 has 17 amino acids. The V gene's germline CDR1 is SGHDN and CDR2 FVKESK. V was trimmed by 0 bases and J by 4 bases, leaving 13 bases between them. In DNA form, the CDR3 reads TGTGCCAGCAGCCAAGACGGGCCGTCCGGATATAATTCACCCCTCCACTTT. Its translation: CASSQDGPSGYNSPLHF.

This chain joins TRBV15 and TRBJ2-5; 7 nucleotides agree with TRBD2. Per the germline V gene, CDR1 is LNHNV and CDR2 is YYDKDF (reference sequence). J lost 4 bases, V lost 0 bases, and 5 bases had no gene match. This CDR3 comprises 15 residues. CDR3 sequence (DNA): TGTGCCACCAGCAGAGAGGCGGGAGAGGGAGAGACCCAGTACTTC. Translating it yields CATSREAGEGETQYF.

The chain carries TRBV27 and TRBJ2-5; 10 bases map to TRBD2. V lost 2 bases, J lost 8 bases, and 5 bases stayed unmatched. The CDR3 is 14 residues long. Germline CDR1 and CDR2: MNHEY and SMNVEV (reference sequence). As DNA, the CDR3 is TGTGCCAGCAGTTTAGGGCTAGCGGGGGACACCCAGTACTTC. Translation: CASSLGLAGDTQYF.

There are a few counts of this clone. The chain uses TRBV29-1 and TRBJ2-7; possibly TRBD2 for D (5 bases). With 2 bases removed from V and 0 bases from J, the gap between germline ends came to 17 bases. This CDR3 contains 16 residues. Germline V lookup: CDR1 SQVTM, CDR2 ANQGSEA. CDR3 amino acids: CSVETIGRGNSYEQYF. The DNA of the CDR3 is TGCAGCGTTGAAACTATAGGGCGAGGGAACTCCTACGAGCAGTACTTC.

This chain connects TRBV25-1 to TRBJ1-1; D remains unclear. The CDR3 contains 11 residues. Germline V gene data show CDR1 as MGHDK and CDR2 as SYGVNS. V shed 2 bases and J shed 11 bases, with 9 bases lying between them. As DNA, the CDR3 is TGTGCCAGCAGTGAAGGGTTGGGGGCTTTCTTT. Translated: CASSEGLGAFF. Full variable domain (remainder filled in from reference TRBV25-1 and TRBJ1-1): EADIYQTPRYLVIGTGKKITLECSQTMGHDKMYWYQQDPGMELHLIHYSYGVNSTEKGDLSSESTVSRIRTEHFPLTLESARPSHTSQYLCASSEGLGAFFGQGTRLTVV.

This clone was seen a handful of times. The V call is TRBV13, the J call TRBJ2-1; D might be TRBD1 or TRBD2, each matching 6 bases. V lost 5 bases and J 7 bases, leaving 18 bases between the germline ends. The CDR3 loop spans 15 amino acids. CDR1 PRHDT and CDR2 FYEKMQ come from the germline V gene (reference sequence). The CDR3 sequence is CASSPGGLLENEQFF. In DNA form, the CDR3 reads TGTGCCAGCAGCCCCGGGGGCCTGCTAGAGAATGAGCAGTTCTTC.

The V gene is TRBV27, the J gene TRBJ1-2; D may be TRBD1 (5 bases). CDR1 and CDR2 from the germline V gene are MNHEY and SMNVEV (reference sequence). The V end lost 5 bases, the J end lost 8 bases, and 15 bases lay between the germline ends. CDR3 length equals 13 residues. The CDR3 loop reads CASSPINGGGYTF. CDR3 DNA: TGTGCCAGCAGTCCCATCAATGGGGGAGGCTACACCTTC.

The V call is TRBV29-1, the J call TRBJ1-1, with D possibly being TRBD1 (5 bases). The CDR3 runs 12 residues. Germline V gene data show CDR1 as SQVTM and CDR2 as ANQGSEA. V was pared by 6 bases and J by 0 bases, with 8 bases between. DNA of the CDR3: TGCAGCGTCTACAGGATGAACACTGAAGCTTTCTTT. It specifies CSVYRMNTEAFF.

This sequence joins TRBV27 and TRBJ1-5, with D uncertain. V was shortened by 3 bases and J by 4 bases, with 7 bases between the two germline ends. The CDR3 runs 13 residues. Germline CDR1 MNHEY, CDR2 SMNVEV (reference sequence). This CDR3 reads CASSFNSNQPQHF. CDR3 bases: TGTGCCAGCAGTTTCAACTCAAATCAGCCCCAGCATTTT.

There are a few counts of this clone. This chain joins TRBV19 and TRBJ2-7, with D possibly matching TRBD2 (6 bases). CDR3 size: 15 residues. V lost 3 bases and J 0 bases, leaving 12 bases between the germline ends. CDR1 and CDR2 from the germline V gene are LNHDA and SQIVND (reference sequence). CDR3 sequence reads: CASSIGGASSYEQYF. In nucleotides, the CDR3 is TGTGCCAGTAGTATTGGAGGGGCGAGCTCCTACGAGCAGTACTTC.

The table lists this clone with a few counts. The J gene is TRBJ2-1, the V gene TRBV30; no clear D gene. This CDR3 spans 15 amino acids. V lost 3 bases, J lost 0 bases, and 12 bases lay in between. CDR1 is GTSNPN, CDR2 SVGIG, per germline (reference sequence). For the CDR3, the DNA is TGTGCCTGGAGCCCCGACCCGAGCTCCTACAATGAGCAGTTCTTC. It encodes CAWSPDPSSYNEQFF. Supplemented by reference TRBV30 and TRBJ2-1, the full variable domain reads SQTIHQWPATLVQPVGSPLSLECTVEGTSNPNLYWYRQAAGRGLQLLFYSVGIGQISSEVPQNLSASRPQDRQFILSSKKLLLSDSGFYLCAWSPDPSSYNEQFFGPGTRLTVL.

This chain links TRBV7-9 with TRBJ2-7, with D perhaps TRBD1 (6 bases). Germline V gene sequence: CDR1 SEHNR, CDR2 FQNEAQ (reference sequence). The length of the CDR3 is 16 residues. V was pared by 1 base and J by 2 bases, with 15 bases between. CDR3 region: CASSLGAGQRAYEQYF. Here the CDR3 DNA reads TGTGCCAGCAGCTTAGGAGCAGGACAGCGAGCCTACGAGCAGTACTTC.

The chain couples TRBV6-1 to TRBJ2-7; possible D gene TRBD1, 5 bases. The CDR3 contains 11 residues. CDR1 MNHNS and CDR2 SASEGT come from the germline V gene. V lost 7 bases and J lost 3, with 7 bases in between. The CDR3 loop is CASTRDYEQYF. The DNA for the CDR3 is TGTGCCAGCACCAGGGACTACGAGCAGTACTTC.

The chain joins TRBV29-1 to TRBJ2-7, with a weak D call TRBD1 (5 bases). Trimming left V 4 bases short and J 0 bases short, with 10 bases between. There are 13 residues in the CDR3. The germline gives CDR1 SQVTM, CDR2 ANQGSEA. The CDR3 DNA sequence: TGCAGCGTTGTTAGGGGTTACTCCTACGAGCAGTACTTC. This sequence encodes CSVVRGYSYEQYF.

The chain recombines TRBV13 with TRBJ2-1; no reliable D call. V dropped 2 bases and J dropped 7 bases, with 6 bases sitting between them. This CDR3 is 12 amino acids long. Germline V CDR1 and CDR2: PRHDT, FYEKMQ (reference sequence). The CDR3 protein is CASSLLGNEQFF. DNA of the CDR3: TGTGCCAGCAGCTTACTTGGGAATGAGCAGTTCTTC.

The V and J genes are TRBV4-3 and TRBJ2-7; TRBD1 agrees at 7 bases. Germline assignment: CDR1 LGHNA and CDR2 YSLEER. This CDR3 contains 14 residues. The trim removed 4 bases at V and 0 bases at J, leaving 3 bases unmatched. CDR3 coding DNA: TGCGCCAGCAGCCTTGGGACAGTCTCCTACGAGCAGTACTTC. Translation gives CASSLGTVSYEQYF.

The V and J genes are TRBV5-1 and TRBJ2-1; D perhaps matches TRBD2 (5 bases). Germline values: CDR1 SGHRS, CDR2 YFSETQ. The CDR3 loop spans 14 amino acids. V dropped 0 bases and J dropped 3 bases, with 7 bases sitting between them. The CDR3 here is CASSLGGDYNEQFF. For the CDR3, the DNA is TGCGCCAGCAGCTTGGGGGGAGACTACAATGAGCAGTTCTTC.

The V and J genes are TRBV2 and TRBJ2-3; maybe TRBD2 (6 bases). The V gene lost 6 bases and the J gene lost 0 bases, with 16 bases spanning the gap. Germline V gene data show CDR1 as SNHLY and CDR2 as FYNNEI. This CDR3 spans 16 amino acids. The CDR3 spells CASRALARSSTDTQYF. For the CDR3, the DNA is TGTGCCAGCAGGGCGCTAGCGCGGTCTAGCACAGATACGCAGTATTTT.

The V call is TRBV25-1, the J call TRBJ2-5; D possibly corresponds to TRBD2 (6 bases). Germline-derived CDR1 and CDR2 are MGHDK and SYGVNS. With 2 bases removed from V and 5 bases from J, the gap between germline ends came to 12 bases. This CDR3 has 14 amino acids. The CDR3 DNA is TGTGCCAGCAGTGAAGCCCAGGGAGGCGAGACCCAGTACTTC. This gives the protein CASSEAQGGETQYF.

This clone was counted at least ten times. The CDR3 here is CASSHRETQYF. The CDR3 bases are TGTGCCAGCAGCCACCGGGAGACCCAGTACTTC. The rearrangement links TRBV7-9 to TRBJ2-5; D unresolved. The CDR3 contains 11 residues. Trimming pared 5 bases from V and 5 bases from J, leaving 6 bases between. The V gene's germline CDR1 is SEHNR and CDR2 FQNEAQ (reference sequence).